One T cell receptor (beta chain) is described in this entry. Its antigen remains unidentified. One end of the junction fails to match germline, which may point to a read error. This entry belongs to a study of T cell repertoires in cytomegalovirus infection. Overall study context: Recently identified HLA-C-restricted CMV epitopes and well-studied HLA-B-restricted CMV epitopes were used by the study. Carrying CMV and the relevant HLA type showed in public TCR beta signatures. Study-wide results and caveats: Based on cumulative public TCR beta family frequency, carriers of CMV plus the relevant HLA were identified. Dominating the ex vivo response were TCR beta clonotypes that were CMV-specific and HLA-C-restricted.

The CDR3 is 14 residues long. From the reads, TCRdb called clonotypes with MiXCR, one entry per CDR3 protein. The sample consists of about 890,000 distinct CDR3 sequences, around 32% of them appearing once. This TCR was sampled from a human donor in good health (CMV status not recorded). Some clones in this sample may be carry-over from other donors' samples. The sequencing here drew on cultured CD8+ T cells from PBMCs, taken from culture after CMV antigen stimulation. The chain employs TRBV7-1 and TRBJ2-5; 7 bases fit TRBD2. TRBV7-1 has ORF status, its function being uncertain. The CDR3 loop reads CVSSWDYQKETQYF. CDR3 nucleotide sequence: TGTGTCAGCAGCTGGGACTATCAGAAAGAGACCCAGTACTTC.